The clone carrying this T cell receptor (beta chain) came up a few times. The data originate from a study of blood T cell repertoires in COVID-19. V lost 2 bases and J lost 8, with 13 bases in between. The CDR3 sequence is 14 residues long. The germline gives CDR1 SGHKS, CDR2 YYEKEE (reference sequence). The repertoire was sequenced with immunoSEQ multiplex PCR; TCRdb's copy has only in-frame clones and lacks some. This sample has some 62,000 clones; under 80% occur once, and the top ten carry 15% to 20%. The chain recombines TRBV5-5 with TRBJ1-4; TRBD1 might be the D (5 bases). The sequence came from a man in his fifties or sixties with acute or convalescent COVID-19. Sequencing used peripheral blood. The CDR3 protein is CASSFQGQGEKLFF. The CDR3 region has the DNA TGTGCCAGCAGCTTTCAGGGTCAAGGCGAAAAACTGTTTTTT.